This entry lists 5 T cell receptor beta chains sequenced from one sample in a study of T cells in tuberculosis. Assay used: immunoSEQ multiplex PCR; TCRdb lists only in-frame clones, some missing. In the table there are 25,000 to 40,000 clones, under 95% of which are singletons. The sequencing sample was made of PBMCs. The receptors originated from a donor between 10 and 35 years old with latent tuberculosis or without tuberculosis infection. Some clones in this sample may be carry-over from other donors' samples.

The chain couples TRBV10-3 to TRBJ1-2; D gene uncertain. The V end was cut by 7 bases, the J end by 0 bases, with 12 bases between. CDR3 length equals 14 residues. Germline V CDR1 and CDR2: ENHRY, SYGVKD. CDR3 sequence reads: CAINTDIANYGYTF. DNA for the CDR3: TGTGCCATCAATACAGACATAGCTAACTATGGCTACACCTTC.

V gene TRBV2 combines with J gene TRBJ2-1; weak D call: TRBD2 (5 bases). Germline V lookup: CDR1 SNHLY, CDR2 FYNNEI. This CDR3 has 14 residues. V was clipped by 4 bases and J by 2 bases, with 9 bases between them. Here the CDR3 DNA reads TGTGCCAGCAGTGCGAGCGGTACCTACAATGAGCAGTTCTTC. The encoded protein is CASSASGTYNEQFF.

The table lists this clone with a count of one. The V gene is TRBV19, the J gene TRBJ1-2; maybe TRBD1 (5 bases). The germline V gene encodes CDR1 LNHDA and CDR2 SQIVND (reference sequence). V was cut by 9 bases and J by 3 bases, with 20 bases left in between. The CDR3 runs 15 residues. The CDR3 spells CASAWARESYYGYTF. The DNA for the CDR3 is TGTGCCAGCGCTTGGGCCAGGGAATCGTACTATGGCTACACCTTC.

The V and J genes are TRBV19 and TRBJ1-4; D gene unclear. CDR1 and CDR2 (germline): LNHDA, SQIVND (reference sequence). This CDR3 contains 13 residues. The germline V and J ends were trimmed by 5 bases and 8 bases, with 12 bases remaining between them. The CDR3: CASSLTKFEKLFF. In DNA form, the CDR3 reads TGTGCCAGTAGTCTGACTAAATTCGAAAAACTGTTTTTT.

This sequence joins TRBV19 and TRBJ1-1; TRBD1 matches at 8 bases. Losses at the gene ends were 5 bases for V and 4 bases for J; bases not matched to a gene: 9. CDR3 size: 15 residues. Germline-derived CDR1 and CDR2 are LNHDA and SQIVND (reference sequence). CDR3 sequence (DNA): TGTGCCAGTAGTGCCCGACAGGGGTCGGGCACTGAAGCTTTCTTT. Its protein is CASSARQGSGTEAFF.